This T cell receptor (beta chain) was identified during a study of a mutant IDH1 vaccine in newly diagnosed glioma. Study-wide background: Prior therapy was radiotherapy, temozolomide, or both; most received both. Study-wide points: Immune responses induced by vaccination arose in 93.3% of the patients.

Libraries were prepared by immunoSEQ multiplex PCR; TCRdb keeps only in-frame clonotypes and omits some of them. The table has some 87,000 clones, around 80% seen once. Stated time point: baseline, week 1 (first vaccination visit). Documented treatment: pre-vaccination baseline after standard-of-care therapy. Newly diagnosed WHO grade 3 or 4 IDH1-mutant, ATRX-lost astrocytomas were identified in the donors. This clone was picked up a small number of times. Its target is not known. Germline V gene lookup returns CDR1 SGHRS and CDR2 YFSETQ. The V gene lost 3 bases and the J gene lost 3 bases, with 6 bases spanning the gap. CDR3 length: 13 amino acids.

The chain combines TRBV5-1 with TRBJ2-2, with unresolved D. The source was PBMCs, collected from a glioma patient treated with radiotherapy, temozolomide or both. This receptor was taken from a man aged 40-50 years with glioma. The CDR3 here is CASSYDDTGELFF. CDR3 DNA sequence: TGCGCCAGCAGCTACGACGACACCGGGGAGCTGTTTTTT.